A selection of T cell receptor beta chains follows, all from one sample in a study of PD-L1 blockade in urothelial cancer. The method was immunoSEQ multiplex PCR; TCRdb's version includes in-frame clones alone and lacks a portion of them. The table has about 57,000 clones, 80% to 90% seen once. This specimen was PBMCs, taken around atezolizumab (anti-PD-L1) treatment. Source of these receptors: an older man with urothelial cancer. CDR3s include the opening cysteine and the closing phenylalanine or tryptophan. A D gene is named only where the DNA matches it firmly. Expanded clones get a size class; other rows say once, few or many, or leave the size out.

j_gene: TRBJ1-2; v_gene: TRBV4-3; abundance: once; len: 16; d_gene: NA; CDR3nt: TGCGCCAGCAGCCAGGGAGGCAATGTGCCCACCTATGGCTACACCTTC; CDR3aa: CASSQGGNVPTYGYTF
j_gene: TRBJ2-1; v_gene: TRBV2; abundance: once; len: 13; d_gene: NA; CDR3nt: TGTGCCAGCAGCTTGGACAGAAGGGCTGTAGCGTTCTTC; CDR3aa: CASSLDRRAVAFF
j_gene: TRBJ1-1; v_gene: TRBV10-3; abundance: NA; len: 13; d_gene: TRBD1; CDR3nt: TGTGCCATCAGACCGACAGGGGGCGAAAGAGCTTTCTTT; CDR3aa: CAIRPTGGERAFF
j_gene: TRBJ1-3; v_gene: TRBV5-1; abundance: few; len: 14; d_gene: NA; CDR3nt: TGCGCCAGCAGCTTGGCGGGGTACGGAAACACCATATATTTT; CDR3aa: CASSLAGYGNTIYF
j_gene: TRBJ1-1; v_gene: TRBV7-9; abundance: NA; len: 15; d_gene: TRBD1; CDR3nt: TGTGCCAGCACCCCGGGGGGACAGGGCCTTACTGAAGCTTTCTTT; CDR3aa: CASTPGGQGLTEAFF
j_gene: TRBJ1-3; v_gene: TRBV5-1; abundance: medium-sized; len: 14; d_gene: NA; CDR3nt: TGCGCCAGCAGCCACGACGGGTCTGGAAACACCATATATTTT; CDR3aa: CASSHDGSGNTIYF
j_gene: TRBJ2-3; v_gene: TRBV2; abundance: NA; len: 14; d_gene: TRBD1; CDR3nt: TGTGCCAGCAATCTCCGAGGGGGCGCAGATACGCAGTATTTT; CDR3aa: CASNLRGGADTQYF
j_gene: TRBJ2-3; v_gene: TRBV7-2; abundance: NA; len: 15; d_gene: TRBD1; CDR3nt: TGTGCCAGCAGCCTGGGACAGGGGTCGATAGATACGCAGTATTTT; CDR3aa: CASSLGQGSIDTQYF
j_gene: TRBJ2-3; v_gene: TRBV11-2; abundance: NA; len: 17; d_gene: TRBD2; CDR3nt: TGTGCCAGCAGCCGTGGACTAGCGGGGGGGCGAGAGGATACGCAGTATTTT; CDR3aa: CASSRGLAGGREDTQYF
j_gene: TRBJ1-4; v_gene: TRBV29-1; abundance: few; len: 14; d_gene: NA; CDR3nt: TGCAGCGTTGATCTGGGGGCGGATGTTGAAAAACTGTTTTTT; CDR3aa: CSVDLGADVEKLFF
j_gene: TRBJ2-7; v_gene: TRBV6-5; abundance: NA; len: 13; d_gene: TRBD1; CDR3nt: TGTGCCAGCGGACAGGGGGCCCCCTACGAGCAGTACTTC; CDR3aa: CASGQGAPYEQYF
j_gene: TRBJ2-1; v_gene: TRBV11-2; abundance: NA; len: 14; d_gene: TRBD2; CDR3nt: TGTGCCAGCAGCCCGGGACTAGCTACCAATGAGCAGTTCTTC; CDR3aa: CASSPGLATNEQFF
j_gene: TRBJ2-7; v_gene: TRBV7-2; abundance: NA; len: 15; d_gene: TRBD2; CDR3nt: TGTGCCAGCAGCCCCGCCAGCGGGGTTGCCAACGAGCAGTACTTC; CDR3aa: CASSPASGVANEQYF
j_gene: TRBJ2-7; v_gene: TRBV7-3; abundance: many; len: 14; d_gene: TRBD1; CDR3nt: TGTGCCAGCAGCTTAGGGACAGGGACCTACGAGCAGTACTTC; CDR3aa: CASSLGTGTYEQYF
j_gene: TRBJ2-7; v_gene: TRBV13; abundance: NA; len: 14; d_gene: TRBD2; CDR3nt: TGTGCCAGCACCAAAGCGGGGGGCTCATACGAGCAGTACTTC; CDR3aa: CASTKAGGSYEQYF
j_gene: TRBJ2-7; v_gene: TRBV25-1; abundance: NA; len: 15; d_gene: TRBD2; CDR3nt: TGTGCCAGCAGTGAATACGGCGGGAGCTCCTACGAGCAGTACTTC; CDR3aa: CASSEYGGSSYEQYF
j_gene: TRBJ1-3; v_gene: TRBV9; abundance: NA; len: 16; d_gene: NA; CDR3nt: TGTGCCAGCAGCGTAGTTGCAAGTAGCTCTGGAAACACCATATATTTT; CDR3aa: CASSVVASSSGNTIYF
j_gene: TRBJ1-2; v_gene: TRBV29-1; abundance: NA; len: 12; d_gene: TRBD1; CDR3nt: TGCAGCGTTTTGGGACAGGGCTATGGCTACACCTTC; CDR3aa: CSVLGQGYGYTF
j_gene: TRBJ1-1; v_gene: TRBV27; abundance: once; len: 14; d_gene: NA; CDR3nt: TGTGCCAGCAGTTTTCGCGGGGGCCAAGGTGGGGCTTTCTTT; CDR3aa: CASSFRGGQGGAFF
j_gene: TRBJ2-3; v_gene: TRBV5-4; abundance: NA; len: 14; d_gene: NA; CDR3nt: TGTGCCATAGAAAGGGGGGGGCGCGGAGATACGCAGTATTTT; CDR3aa: CAIERGGRGDTQYF
j_gene: TRBJ2-1; v_gene: TRBV27; abundance: NA; len: 15; d_gene: TRBD2; CDR3nt: TGTGCCAGCAGTCCCCTAGCGGGAGGGTACAATGAGCAGTTCTTC; CDR3aa: CASSPLAGGYNEQFF
j_gene: TRBJ2-3; v_gene: TRBV9; abundance: once; len: 19; d_gene: TRBD2; CDR3nt: TGTGCCAGCAGCGTGGCCCTAGCGGGAGGAGTCTCTAGCACAGATACGCAGTATTTT; CDR3aa: CASSVALAGGVSSTDTQYF
j_gene: TRBJ2-1; v_gene: TRBV5-6; abundance: NA; len: 13; d_gene: TRBD1; CDR3nt: TGTGCCAGCAGCCCCAGCCAGGGACAGCTTGGGATCTTC; CDR3aa: CASSPSQGQLGIF
j_gene: TRBJ1-2; v_gene: TRBV9; abundance: NA; len: 15; d_gene: NA; CDR3nt: TGTGCCAGCAGCGTAGGACATTCCGGTAACTATGGCTACACCTTC; CDR3aa: CASSVGHSGNYGYTF
j_gene: TRBJ2-7; v_gene: TRBV21-1; abundance: NA; len: 14; d_gene: NA; CDR3nt: TGTGCCAGCAGCAAAAGGCGGTTTTCCTACGAGCAGTACTTC; CDR3aa: CASSKRRFSYEQYF
j_gene: TRBJ1-2; v_gene: TRBV5-4; abundance: NA; len: 15; d_gene: TRBD1; CDR3nt: TGTGCCAGCAGCTTGGACCGACAGGGGGCCGATGGCTACACCTTC; CDR3aa: CASSLDRQGADGYTF
j_gene: TRBJ2-7; v_gene: TRBV5-4; abundance: NA; len: 16; d_gene: NA; CDR3nt: TGTGCCAGCAGCCCAGTTGGGGGGGCGATGGCCTACGAGCAGTACTTC; CDR3aa: CASSPVGGAMAYEQYF
j_gene: TRBJ2-7; v_gene: TRBV10-3; abundance: NA; len: 13; d_gene: NA; CDR3nt: TGTGCCATCTCCCCGAGACAGGCTCTCGAGCAGTACTTC; CDR3aa: CAISPRQALEQYF
j_gene: TRBJ1-1; v_gene: TRBV6-5; abundance: NA; len: 13; d_gene: NA; CDR3nt: TGTGCCAGCAGCCGCGGGGGGGGGACTGAAGCTTTCTTT; CDR3aa: CASSRGGGTEAFF
j_gene: TRBJ1-5; v_gene: TRBV5-5; abundance: NA; len: 15; d_gene: TRBD1; CDR3nt: TGTGCCAGCAGCTGGGGACAGGGGGCGTCTCAGCCCCAGCATTTT; CDR3aa: CASSWGQGASQPQHF
j_gene: TRBJ1-2; v_gene: TRBV6-1; abundance: NA; len: 20; d_gene: NA; CDR3nt: TGTGCCAGCAGTGAAGAACATGATCAGGGACTGACCATCCCTAACTATGGCTACACCTTC; CDR3aa: CASSEEHDQGLTIPNYGYTF
j_gene: TRBJ2-2; v_gene: TRBV7-9; abundance: NA; len: 15; d_gene: NA; CDR3nt: TGTGCCAGCAGCGGGACTCTGGGGGTCACCGGGGAGCTGTTTTTT; CDR3aa: CASSGTLGVTGELFF
j_gene: TRBJ1-1; v_gene: TRBV6-1; abundance: NA; len: 14; d_gene: NA; CDR3nt: TGTGCCAGCAGTGCAGGGGATGTGAACACTGAAGCTTTCTTT; CDR3aa: CASSAGDVNTEAFF
j_gene: TRBJ2-1; v_gene: TRBV5-4; abundance: NA; len: 13; d_gene: NA; CDR3nt: TGTGCCAGCAGCCCCCCGAGAGGCAATGAGCAGTTCTTC; CDR3aa: CASSPPRGNEQFF
j_gene: TRBJ2-5; v_gene: TRBV7-9; abundance: NA; len: 15; d_gene: TRBD1; CDR3nt: TGTGCCAGCAGCGCCAGGGGGACCCGGGAAGAGACCCAGTACTTC; CDR3aa: CASSARGTREETQYF
j_gene: TRBJ2-1; v_gene: TRBV5-6; abundance: NA; len: 13; d_gene: TRBD1; CDR3nt: TGTGCCAGCAGCTTGACAGGGGGCGATGAGCAGTTCTTC; CDR3aa: CASSLTGGDEQFF
j_gene: TRBJ1-5; v_gene: TRBV19; abundance: NA; len: 15; d_gene: TRBD1; CDR3nt: TGTGCCAGTAGTATAGTAACAGGGGGAAATCAGCCCCAGCATTTT; CDR3aa: CASSIVTGGNQPQHF
j_gene: TRBJ2-2; v_gene: TRBV2; abundance: NA; len: 14; d_gene: TRBD1; CDR3nt: TGTGCCAGCTTGATAGGACAGGGAATCGGGGAGCTGTTTTTT; CDR3aa: CASLIGQGIGELFF
j_gene: TRBJ2-5; v_gene: TRBV7-2; abundance: NA; len: 16; d_gene: TRBD2; CDR3nt: TGTGCCAGCAGCTTAGACCGACTAGCGGGTAGGGAGACCCAGTACTTC; CDR3aa: CASSLDRLAGRETQYF